The entry below gives a single TCR beta chain sequence along with its context. This entry comes from a study of blood T cell repertoires in COVID-19. Overall study context: Donors in the United States, Italy and Spain gave samples during acute or convalescent COVID-19. In each case, the material was cDNA or gDNA derived from T cells, B-cell-depleted T cells, or PBMCs.

Here immunoSEQ multiplex PCR was the method, and the copy in TCRdb shows in-frame clones only, minus some. The data hold more than 200,000 clones, with around 78% observed a single time. The V gene's germline CDR1 is ENHRY and CDR2 SYGVKD. This CDR3 comprises 13 residues. V shed 4 bases and J shed 5 bases, with 9 bases lying between them. The rearrangement joins TRBV10-3 to TRBJ2-1; D is possibly TRBD2 (5 bases). This receptor was obtained from a woman in her 70s with active or convalescent COVID-19. The specimen sequenced was peripheral blood. DNA of the CDR3: TGTGCCATCAGTGTGGTGGAGGACAATGAGCAGTTCTTC. This codes for CAISVVEDNEQFF.